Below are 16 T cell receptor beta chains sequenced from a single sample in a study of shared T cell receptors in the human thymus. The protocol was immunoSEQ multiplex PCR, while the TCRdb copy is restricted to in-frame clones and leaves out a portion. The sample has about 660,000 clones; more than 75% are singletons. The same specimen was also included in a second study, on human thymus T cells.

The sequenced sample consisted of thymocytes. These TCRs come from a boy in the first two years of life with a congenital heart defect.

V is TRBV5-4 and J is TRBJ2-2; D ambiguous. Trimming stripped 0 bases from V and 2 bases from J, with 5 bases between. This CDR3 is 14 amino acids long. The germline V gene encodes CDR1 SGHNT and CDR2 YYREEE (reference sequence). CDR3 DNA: TGTGCCAGCAGCTTGGGGCAAAACACCGGGGAGCTGTTTTTT. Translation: CASSLGQNTGELFF.

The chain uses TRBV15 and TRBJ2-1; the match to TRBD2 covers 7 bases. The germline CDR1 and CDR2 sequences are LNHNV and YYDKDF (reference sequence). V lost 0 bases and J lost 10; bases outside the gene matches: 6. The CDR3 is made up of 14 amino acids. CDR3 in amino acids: CATSRDLGTTEQFF. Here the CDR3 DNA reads TGTGCCACCAGCAGAGATTTGGGGACTACCGAGCAGTTCTTC.

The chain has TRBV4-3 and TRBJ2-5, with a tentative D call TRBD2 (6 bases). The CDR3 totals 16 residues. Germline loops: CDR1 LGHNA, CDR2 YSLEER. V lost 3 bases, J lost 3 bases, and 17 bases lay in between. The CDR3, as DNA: TGCGCCAGCAGCCAGGGCATGGCGGGGAGAAAAGAGACCCAGTACTTC. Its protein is CASSQGMAGRKETQYF.

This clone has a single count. CDR3: CSEEGPPGDYGYTF. In DNA, the CDR3 is TGCAGCGAAGAGGGCCCTCCGGGGGACTATGGCTACACCTTC. The gene calls are TRBV29-1 and TRBJ1-2; D perhaps matches TRBD1 (5 bases). Germline values: CDR1 SQVTM, CDR2 ANQGSEA. V lost 7 bases and J 3 bases, leaving 18 bases between the germline ends. This CDR3 is built from 14 residues.

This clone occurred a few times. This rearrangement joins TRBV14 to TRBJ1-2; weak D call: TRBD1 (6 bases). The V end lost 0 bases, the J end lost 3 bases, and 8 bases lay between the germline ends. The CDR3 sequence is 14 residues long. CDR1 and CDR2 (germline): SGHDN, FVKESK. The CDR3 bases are TGTGCCAGCAGCCAAGACAGGGGTGACTATGGCTACACCTTC. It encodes CASSQDRGDYGYTF.

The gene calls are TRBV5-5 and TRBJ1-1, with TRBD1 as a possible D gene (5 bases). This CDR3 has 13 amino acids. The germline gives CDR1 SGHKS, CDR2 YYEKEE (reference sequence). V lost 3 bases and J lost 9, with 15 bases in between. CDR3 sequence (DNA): TGTGCCAGCAGCTACGATGGGGCAGCAAAAGCTTTCTTT. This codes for CASSYDGAAKAFF.

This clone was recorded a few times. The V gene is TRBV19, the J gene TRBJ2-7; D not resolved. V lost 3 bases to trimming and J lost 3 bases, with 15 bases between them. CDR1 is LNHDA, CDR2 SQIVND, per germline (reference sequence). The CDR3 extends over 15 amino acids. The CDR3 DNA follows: TGTGCCAGTAGTATTACAACCGCGGCGCACTACGAGCAGTACTTC. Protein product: CASSITTAAHYEQYF.

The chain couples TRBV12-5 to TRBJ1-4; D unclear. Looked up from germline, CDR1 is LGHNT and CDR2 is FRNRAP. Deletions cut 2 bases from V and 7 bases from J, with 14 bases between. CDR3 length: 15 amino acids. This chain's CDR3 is CASGLPPQEGEKLFF. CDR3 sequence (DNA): TGTGCTAGTGGTTTGCCTCCCCAGGAGGGTGAAAAACTGTTTTTT.

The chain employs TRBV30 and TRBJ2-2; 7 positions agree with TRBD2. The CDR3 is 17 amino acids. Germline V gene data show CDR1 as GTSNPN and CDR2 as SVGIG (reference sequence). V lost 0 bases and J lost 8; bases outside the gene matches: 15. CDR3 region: CAWSVSPAGTKRGELFF. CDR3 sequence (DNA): TGTGCCTGGAGTGTATCCCCCGCCGGGACTAAAAGGGGGGAGCTGTTTTTT.

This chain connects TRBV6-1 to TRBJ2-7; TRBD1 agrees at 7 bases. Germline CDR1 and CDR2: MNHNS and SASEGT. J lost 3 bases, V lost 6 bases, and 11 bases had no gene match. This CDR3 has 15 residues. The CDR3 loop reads CASSYMDRPFYEQYF. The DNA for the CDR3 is TGTGCCAGCAGCTACATGGACAGGCCGTTCTACGAGCAGTACTTC.

The CDR3 here is CASSSSTGIHEQYF. CDR3 in DNA: TGTGCCAGCAGCAGCTCGACAGGGATCCACGAGCAGTACTTC. V is TRBV5-8 and J is TRBJ2-7; 7 bases are a match to TRBD1. The CDR3 spans 14 residues. The J segment lost 5 bases and the V segment lost 4 bases, leaving 9 bases of the junction unmatched. Germline CDR1 is SGHTS and CDR2 is YDEGEE.

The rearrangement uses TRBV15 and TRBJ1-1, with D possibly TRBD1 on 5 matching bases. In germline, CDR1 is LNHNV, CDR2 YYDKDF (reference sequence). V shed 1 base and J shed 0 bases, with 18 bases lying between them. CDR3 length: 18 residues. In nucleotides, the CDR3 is TGTGCCACCAGCAGAGCCACGGGGGTGGAAAGGTTGAACACTGAAGCTTTCTTT. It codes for CATSRATGVERLNTEAFF.

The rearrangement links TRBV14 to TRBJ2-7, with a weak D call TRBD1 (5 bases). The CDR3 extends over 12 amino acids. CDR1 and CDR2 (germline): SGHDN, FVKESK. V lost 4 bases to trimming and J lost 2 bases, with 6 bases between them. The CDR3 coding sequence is TGTGCCAGCAGCCCGGACACCTACGAGCAGTACTTC. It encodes CASSPDTYEQYF.

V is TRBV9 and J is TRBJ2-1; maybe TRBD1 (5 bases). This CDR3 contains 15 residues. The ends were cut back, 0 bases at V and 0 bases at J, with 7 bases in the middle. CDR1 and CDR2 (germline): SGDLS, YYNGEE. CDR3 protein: CASSVEGDSYNEQFF. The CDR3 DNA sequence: TGTGCCAGCAGCGTAGAAGGGGACTCCTACAATGAGCAGTTCTTC.

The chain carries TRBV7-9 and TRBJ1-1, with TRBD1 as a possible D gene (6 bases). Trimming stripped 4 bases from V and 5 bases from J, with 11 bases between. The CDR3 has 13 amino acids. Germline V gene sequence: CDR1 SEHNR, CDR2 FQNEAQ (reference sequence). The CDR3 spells CASSSGTKTEAFF. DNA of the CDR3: TGTGCCAGCAGCTCAGGGACAAAAACTGAAGCTTTCTTT.

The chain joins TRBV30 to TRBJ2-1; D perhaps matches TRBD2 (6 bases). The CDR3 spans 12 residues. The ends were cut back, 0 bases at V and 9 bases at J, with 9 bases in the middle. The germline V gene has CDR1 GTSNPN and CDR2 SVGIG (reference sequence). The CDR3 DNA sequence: TGTGCCTGGAGTGTACCGGGGGTTGAGCAGTTCTTC. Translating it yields CAWSVPGVEQFF.